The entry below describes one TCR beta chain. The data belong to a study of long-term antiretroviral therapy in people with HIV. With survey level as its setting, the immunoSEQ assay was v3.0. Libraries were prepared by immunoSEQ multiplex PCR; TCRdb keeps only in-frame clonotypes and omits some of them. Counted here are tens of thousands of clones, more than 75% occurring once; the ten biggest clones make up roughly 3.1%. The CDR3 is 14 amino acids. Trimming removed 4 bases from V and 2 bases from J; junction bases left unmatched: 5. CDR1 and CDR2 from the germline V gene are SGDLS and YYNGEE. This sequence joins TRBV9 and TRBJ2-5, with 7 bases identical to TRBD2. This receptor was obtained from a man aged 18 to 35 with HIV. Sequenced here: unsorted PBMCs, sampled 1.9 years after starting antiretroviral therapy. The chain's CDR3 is CASSPGTIQETQYF. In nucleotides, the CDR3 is TGTGCCAGCAGCCCCGGGACTATTCAAGAGACCCAGTACTTC. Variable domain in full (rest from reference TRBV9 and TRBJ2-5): DSGVTQTPKHLITATGQRVTLRCSPRSGDLSVYWYQQSLDQGLQFLIQYYNGEERAKGNILERFSAQQFPDLHSELNLSSLELGDSALYFCASSPGTIQETQYFGPGTRLLVL.